The 22 T cell receptor beta chains in this list originate from one sample, sequenced in a study of T cells in women clearing cervical HPV infection. Measured with immunoSEQ multiplex PCR; TCRdb has only the in-frame clones, and not every one. The sample has 20,000 to 25,000 clones. Specimen: blood buffy coat. These receptors originate from a woman between 18 and 70 years old with a cervical HPV16 infection that either progressed to CIN3+ or cleared (not recorded which).

CDR3: CASSQPGLQNTQYF. The CDR3 DNA, read in part, is TGTGCCAGCAGCCAACCGGGTCTTCAGAATACG. J is TRBJ2-3 and V is TRBV7-8; D gene ambiguous. The read ends 3 residues before the CDR3 terminus; that terminus is restored from the germline J gene. This CDR3 contains 14 residues. V lost 5 bases, J lost 7 bases, and 16 bases lay in between. The germline gives CDR1 SGHVS, CDR2 FQNEAQ.

Regarding this clone: The read terminates 3 residues ahead of where the CDR3 ends, so the germline J gene completes it. The chain joins TRBV7-3 to TRBJ2-2; a weak D match, TRBD1 (6 bases). V lost 5 bases, J lost 3 bases, and 16 bases lay in between. This CDR3 comprises 16 residues. Germline CDR1 is SGHTA and CDR2 is FQGTGA. CDR3 DNA (partial): TGTGCCAGCAGCCCCCCCACGGGACAAGACACCGGGGAG. Its protein product is CASSPPTGQDTGE. The full CDR3 reads CASSPPTGQDTGELFF. The full variable domain, in which reference TRBV7-3 and TRBJ2-2 provide the parts outside the CDR3, is GAGVSQTPSNKVTEKGKYVELRCDPISGHTALYWYRQSLGQGPEFLIYFQGTGAADDSGLPNDRFFAVRPEGSVSTLKIQRTERGDSAVYLCASSPPTGQDTGELFFGEGSRLTVL.

Note on this clone: With the read ending 3 residues before the CDR3 end, the germline J gene is used to fill in that end. This sequence joins TRBV7-2 and TRBJ2-5; possible D gene TRBD1, 5 bases. The CDR3 length is 13 residues. Per the germline V gene, CDR1 is SGHTA and CDR2 is FQGNSA. Trimming stripped 9 bases from V and 5 bases from J, with 16 bases between. The part of the CDR3 DNA that was read is TGTGCCAGTACCGGCCGACCAGGGGAGACC. This encodes CASTGRPGET. The entire CDR3 protein is CASTGRPGETQYF. Using reference TRBV7-2 and TRBJ2-5 for the parts outside the CDR3, the full variable domain is GAGVSQSPSNKVTEKGKDVELRCDPISGHTALYWYRQSLGQGLEFLIYFQGNSAPDKSGLPSDRFSAERTGGSVSTLTIQRTQQEDSAVYLCASTGRPGETQYFGPGTRLLVL.

This clone is classed as medium-sized by frequency. The read is 3 residues too short to cover the CDR3 end, so that end is filled in from the germline J gene. The chain couples TRBV19 to TRBJ1-4; D uncertain. The germline V gene encodes CDR1 LNHDA and CDR2 SQIVND (reference sequence). The length of the CDR3 is 11 residues. The CDR3: CASSIGGKLFF. The DNA read from the CDR3 is TGTGCCAGTAGTATAGGCGGCAAA.

Concerning this clone: Coverage ceases 3 residues before the CDR3 finishes, and the germline J gene fills in the end. V usage is TRBV5-1 and J usage is TRBJ1-6, with D maybe TRBD1 (6 bases). This CDR3 contains 17 residues. CDR1 SGHRS and CDR2 YFSETQ come from the germline V gene. Between the trimmed V and J ends, which lost 3 bases and 4 bases, there was a span of 17 bases. CDR3 DNA, as far as it was read: TGCGCCAGCAGCTCAGCATCCGGGACACCATATAATTCACCC. This translates into CASSSASGTPYNSP. The whole CDR3 is CASSSASGTPYNSPLHF. The variable domain in full, completed from reference TRBV5-1 and TRBJ1-6, reads KAGVTQTPRYLIKTRGQQVTLSCSPISGHRSVSWYQQTPGQGLQFLFEYFSETQRNKGNFPGRFSGRQFSNSRSEMNVSTLELGDSALYLCASSSASGTPYNSPLHFGNGTRLTVT.

This clone is labeled medium-sized based on frequency. The CDR3 is cut off 3 residues early in the read; its end comes from the germline J gene. J is TRBJ2-7 and V is TRBV18; TRBD2 matches at 7 bases. There are 13 residues in the CDR3. V shed 4 bases, J shed 5 bases, and the junction held 5 bases outside the gene matches. Per the germline V gene, CDR1 is KGHSH and CDR2 is LQKENI. The part of the CDR3 DNA that was read is TGTGCCAGCTCACTCGACCTAGCGGACGAG. It codes for CASSLDLADE. The CDR3 reads in full as CASSLDLADEQYF.

Regarding this clone: The read comes to an end 3 residues before the CDR3 does, leaving the germline J gene to fill in the end. V usage is TRBV19 and J usage is TRBJ2-2, with TRBD1 matching 10 bases. The germline gives CDR1 LNHDA, CDR2 SQIVND (reference sequence). CDR3 length: 17 residues. After removal of 4 bases from V and 5 bases from J, the junction contained 10 bases not matched to a gene. The chain's CDR3 is CASSSFRDRGRTGELFF. CDR3 DNA, as far as it was read: TGTGCCAGTAGTAGTTTTCGGGACAGGGGAAGGACCGGGGAG.

Concerning this clone itself: The read ends 3 residues before the CDR3 terminus; that terminus is restored from the germline J gene. The chain uses TRBV14 and TRBJ2-7; 9 bases fit TRBD1. This CDR3 has 17 residues. V shed 0 bases and J 4 bases; nucleotides not matched to a gene: 10. CDR1 is SGHDN, CDR2 FVKESK, per germline. The CDR3 bases that were read are TGTGCCAGCAGCCAAGACTCGGGACAGGGCATTAGGTACGAG. It codes for CASSQDSGQGIRYE. The CDR3, in full, reads CASSQDSGQGIRYEQYF.

As for this clone: The CDR3 end is not reached by the read, which stops 3 residues before it; the germline J gene fills it in. V usage is TRBV19 and J usage is TRBJ1-6; D gene uncertain. Germline V gene lookup returns CDR1 LNHDA and CDR2 SQIVND (reference sequence). With 3 bases removed from V and 7 bases from J, the gap between germline ends came to 13 bases. This CDR3 has 15 residues. CDR3 bases read: TGTGCCAGTAGTATTCTCCTCTTTAGAAATTCACCC. It encodes CASSILLFRNSP. The CDR3 reads in full as CASSILLFRNSPLHF.

In the case of this clone: The observed sequence ends 3 residues before the CDR3 terminus, with the missing tail filled in from the germline J gene. J is TRBJ2-1 and V is TRBV27; tentative D call: TRBD2 (5 bases). The V end lost 6 bases, the J end lost 8 bases, and 17 bases lay between the germline ends. CDR1 MNHEY and CDR2 SMNVEV come from the germline V gene (reference sequence). The CDR3 runs to 14 residues. This CDR3 is CASRNLLEIHEQFF. CDR3 DNA, as far as it was read: TGTGCCAGCAGAAACTTACTAGAGATCCATGAG.

For this clone: The read ends 3 residues before the CDR3 terminus; that terminus is restored from the germline J gene. The chain couples TRBV18 to TRBJ2-5; 7 positions agree with TRBD2. Germline V gene data show CDR1 as KGHSH and CDR2 as LQKENI. The V segment lost 3 bases and the J segment 0 bases; nucleotides outside the gene matches: 10. This CDR3 has 17 amino acids. CDR3: CASSPERGTSDQETQYF. The part of the CDR3 DNA that was read is TGTGCCAGCTCACCCGAGCGAGGAACTAGCGACCAAGAGACC. Together with reference TRBV18 and TRBJ2-5, the CDR3 gives the full variable domain: NAGVMQNPRHLVRRRGQEARLRCSPMKGHSHVYWYRQLPEEGLKFMVYLQKENIIDESGMPKERFSAEFPKEGPSILRIQQVVRGDSAAYFCASSPERGTSDQETQYFGPGTRLLVL.

About this clone itself: Coverage ceases 3 residues before the CDR3 finishes, and the germline J gene fills in the end. The J gene is TRBJ2-1, the V gene TRBV5-1; 7 bases map to TRBD2. The trim removed 5 bases at V and 8 bases at J, leaving 16 bases unmatched. Germline V lookup: CDR1 SGHRS, CDR2 YFSETQ. This CDR3 region has 16 residues. CDR3 sequence: CASSPAGTTRLYEQFF. The CDR3 bases that were read are TGCGCCAGCAGTCCAGCCGGGACTACCAGGCTCTATGAG.

With regard to this clone: The DNA ends 3 residues before the CDR3 does, and the rest of the CDR3 is filled in from the germline J gene. The rearrangement uses TRBV20-1 and TRBJ2-1, with TRBD1 matching 10 bases. Germline CDR1 is DFQATT and CDR2 is SNEGSKA (reference sequence). The CDR3 extends over 15 amino acids. V shed 6 bases, J shed 4 bases, and the junction held 9 bases outside the gene matches. CDR3 bases read: TGCAGTGCACTCCTGCCGGGACAGGGGTACAATGAG. Protein product: CSALLPGQGYNE. The entire CDR3 protein is CSALLPGQGYNEQFF.

Concerning this clone itself: The read is 3 residues too short to cover the CDR3 end, so that end is filled in from the germline J gene. V and J are TRBV5-1 and TRBJ2-7; D is possibly TRBD1 (7 bases). This CDR3 has 14 amino acids. Germline CDR1 reads SGHRS; CDR2 reads YFSETQ. V lost 4 bases to trimming and J lost 0 bases, with 11 bases between them. Partial CDR3 DNA: TGCGCCAGCAGCGCCAGGGGGGACTCCTACGAG. Amino acids: CASSARGDSYE. The full CDR3 is CASSARGDSYEQYF.

Turning to this clone: The read halts 3 residues ahead of the CDR3 end, with the missing end drawn from the germline J gene. This chain uses TRBV2 with TRBJ1-4; maybe TRBD1 (5 bases). CDR1 and CDR2 from the germline V gene are SNHLY and FYNNEI. The CDR3 contains 13 residues. Trimming took 7 bases from V and 6 from J, leaving 12 bases between them. CDR3 DNA, as far as it was read: TGTGCCAGCAAAAGGGGAATAGATGAAAAA. Protein: CASKRGIDEK. The CDR3 as a whole reads CASKRGIDEKLFF.

Worth noting for this clone: The CDR3 is cut off 3 residues early in the read; its end comes from the germline J gene. J is TRBJ2-5 and V is TRBV5-1; 11 nucleotides align to TRBD2. The J segment lost 2 bases and the V segment lost 4 bases, leaving 7 bases of the junction unmatched. The CDR3 spans 16 residues. Germline loops: CDR1 SGHRS, CDR2 YFSETQ. The CDR3 DNA, read in part, is TGCGCCAGCAGCCCGACTAGCGGGGAGCCTCAAGAGACC. This encodes CASSPTSGEPQET. The CDR3, in full, reads CASSPTSGEPQETQYF.

In the case of this clone: Relative to the germline gene, one junction end is altered; a read error may explain this. In the same sample, other DNA sequences code for this CDR3. This CDR3 reads CSAIRRGLLETQYF. The sequenced part of the CDR3 DNA is TGCAGCGCTATCCGCAGGGGGCTTCTTGAGACC. The genes are TRBV20-1 and TRBJ2-5, with 8 bases lining up with TRBD1. The CDR3 end falls 3 residues outside the read, so it is completed with the germline J gene. Germline values: CDR1 DFQATT, CDR2 SNEGSKA (reference sequence). CDR3 length: 14 amino acids.

Remarks on this clone: The CDR3 extends 3 residues past the end of the read, so its final part is completed from the germline J gene. The chain carries TRBV29-1 and TRBJ1-2; TRBD1 might be the D (6 bases). With 6 bases removed from V and 7 bases from J, the gap between germline ends came to 15 bases. The CDR3 runs to 12 residues. Germline V gives CDR1 SQVTM, CDR2 ANQGSEA. This CDR3 is CSVSDRSSGYTF. The DNA read from the CDR3 is TGCAGCGTATCCGACAGGTCCTCTGGC.

About this clone itself: The read is 3 residues too short to cover the CDR3 end, so that end is filled in from the germline J gene. The chain is built from TRBV14 and TRBJ2-3; 7 bases fit TRBD1. The ends lost 4 bases at V and 4 bases at J; junction bases unmatched: 11. Germline CDR1 is SGHDN and CDR2 is FVKESK. This CDR3 has 16 residues. This CDR3 reads CASSLLLTGIADTQYF. CDR3 bases read: TGTGCCAGCAGCCTCCTATTGACAGGGATCGCAGATACG.

Notes on this clone: Sequencing ends 3 residues short of the CDR3 end; the germline J gene provides the rest. The chain uses TRBV7-2 and TRBJ2-7; 10 bases agree with TRBD2. J gave up 1 base and V 3 bases, and 3 bases lay outside the gene matches. The CDR3 spans 15 residues. Germline V gene lookup returns CDR1 SGHTA and CDR2 FQGNSA. CDR3 bases read: TGTGCCAGCAGCTTCGGACTAGCGGCATCCTACGAG. It encodes CASSFGLAASYE. The entire CDR3 sequence reads CASSFGLAASYEQYF.

About this clone: The read halts 3 residues ahead of the CDR3 end, with the missing end drawn from the germline J gene. This sequence joins TRBV20-1 and TRBJ1-4; the match to TRBD1 covers 11 bases. The CDR3 totals 14 residues. With V trimmed by 2 bases and J by 8 bases, 4 bases remained unmatched. Germline V lookup: CDR1 DFQATT, CDR2 SNEGSKA (reference sequence). CDR3 protein: CSARPGQGGEKLFF. The CDR3 bases that were read are TGCAGTGCTAGACCGGGACAGGGGGGCGAAAAA.

Turning to this clone: From the germline J gene comes the end of the CDR3, since the read stops 3 residues before it. The V call is TRBV2, the J call TRBJ2-1; 13 nucleotides match TRBD2. J was trimmed by 8 bases and V by 6 bases; bases with no gene match: 10. This CDR3 comprises 16 residues. Germline V gene sequence: CDR1 SNHLY, CDR2 FYNNEI. Partial CDR3 DNA: TGTGCCAGCAGAGAAAGGGGACTAGCGGGAAAGGATGAG. The encoded protein is CASRERGLAGKDE. The full CDR3 protein is CASRERGLAGKDEQFF.